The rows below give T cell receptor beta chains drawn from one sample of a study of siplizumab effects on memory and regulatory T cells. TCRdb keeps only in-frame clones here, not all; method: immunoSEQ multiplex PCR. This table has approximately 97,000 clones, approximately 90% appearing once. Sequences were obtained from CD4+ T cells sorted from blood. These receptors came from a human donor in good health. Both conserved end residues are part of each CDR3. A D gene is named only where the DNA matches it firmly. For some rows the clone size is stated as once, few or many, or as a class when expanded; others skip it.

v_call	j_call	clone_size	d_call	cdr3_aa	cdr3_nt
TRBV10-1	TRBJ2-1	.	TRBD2	CASSDLGLAGSYNEQFF	TGCGCCAGCAGTGACCTAGGACTAGCGGGATCCTACAATGAGCAGTTCTTC
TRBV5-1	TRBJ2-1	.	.	CASSPTGGPKSEQFF	TGCGCCAGCAGCCCGACTGGGGGGCCGAAAAGTGAGCAGTTCTTC
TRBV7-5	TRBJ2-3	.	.	CVRSPYLHGTSGNYTDTQYF	TGTGTCAGAAGCCCATACCTTCACGGGACTAGCGGGAACTACACAGATACGCAGTATTTT
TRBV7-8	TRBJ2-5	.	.	CASSLSHLQAFVARETQYF	TGTGCCAGCAGCTTATCTCACCTACAGGCGTTTGTTGCCCGAGAGACCCAGTACTTC
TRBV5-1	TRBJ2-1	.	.	CASSSNARGHIGQFF	TGCGCCAGCAGCTCCAACGCCCGAGGACATATCGGGCAGTTCTTC
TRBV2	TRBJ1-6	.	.	CASSEGFRDSPLHF	TGTGCCAGCAGTGAAGGGTTTCGGGATTCACCCCTCCACTTT
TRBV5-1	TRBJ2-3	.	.	CASSPPRSDTQYF	TGCGCCAGCAGCCCTCCGCGGTCGGATACGCAGTATTTT
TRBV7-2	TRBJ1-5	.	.	CASSLVVGSNQPQHF	TGTGCCAGCAGCTTAGTAGTTGGCAGCAATCAGCCCCAGCATTTT
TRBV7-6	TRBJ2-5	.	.	CASSRASIKETQYF	TGTGCCAGCAGCCGGGCCTCGATAAAAGAGACCCAGTACTTC
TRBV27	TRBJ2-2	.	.	CASSLSGNTGELFF	TGTGCCAGCAGTTTATCCGGGAACACCGGGGAGCTGTTTTTT
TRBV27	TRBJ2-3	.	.	CASTRGVDTQYF	TGTGCCAGCACCCGCGGCGTGGATACGCAGTATTTT
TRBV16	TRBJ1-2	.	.	CASSGGPAAVSYTF	TGTGCCAGCAGCGGAGGGCCGGCAGCGGTCAGCTACACCTTC
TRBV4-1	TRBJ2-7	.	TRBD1	CASSLPTGTGDDEQYF	TGCGCCAGCAGCCTTCCTACCGGGACAGGGGACGACGAGCAGTACTTC
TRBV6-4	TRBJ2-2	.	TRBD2	CASSDSGGSVTGELFF	TGTGCCAGCAGTGACTCTGGCGGGAGTGTCACCGGGGAGCTGTTTTTT
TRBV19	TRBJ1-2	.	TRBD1	CASSTPGQVLGSYTF	TGTGCCAGTAGTACTCCGGGACAGGTCCTCGGGAGCTACACCTTC
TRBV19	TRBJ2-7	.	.	CASSIGLQESYEQYF	TGTGCCAGTAGTATTGGGCTTCAGGAATCCTACGAGCAGTACTTC
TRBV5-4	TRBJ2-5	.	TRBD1	CASSGGTGHQETQYF	TGTGCCAGCAGCGGGGGGACAGGCCACCAAGAGACCCAGTACTTC
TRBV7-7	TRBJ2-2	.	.	CASSPRLLRDTGELFF	TGTGCCAGCAGCCCGCGGCTCTTGCGGGATACCGGGGAGCTGTTTTTT
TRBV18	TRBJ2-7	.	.	CASSPLAGYEQYF	TGTGCCAGCTCACCACTTGCGGGCTACGAGCAGTACTTC
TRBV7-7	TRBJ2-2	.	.	CASSLAQGRETGELFF	TGTGCCAGCAGCTTAGCTCAGGGCAGGGAAACCGGGGAGCTGTTTTTT
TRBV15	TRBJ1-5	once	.	CATSTRAGGASQHF	TGTGCCACCAGCACCAGGGCAGGAGGGGCATCCCAGCATTTT
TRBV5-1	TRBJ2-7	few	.	CASSSKTAYYEQYF	TGCGCCAGCAGCTCGAAGACAGCCTACTACGAGCAGTACTTC
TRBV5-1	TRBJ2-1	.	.	CASKVIPGQGGNEQFF	TGCGCCAGCAAGGTCATCCCGGGTCAGGGAGGCAATGAGCAGTTCTTC
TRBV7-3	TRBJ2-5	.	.	CASSLNTGETQYF	TGTGCCAGCAGCTTAAATACGGGAGAGACCCAGTACTTC
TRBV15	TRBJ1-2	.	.	CATRPGGAFPHGYTF	TGTGCCACCAGACCGGGGGGGGCCTTCCCCCATGGCTACACCTTC
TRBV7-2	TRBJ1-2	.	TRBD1	CASSPRGNYGYTF	TGTGCCAGCAGCCCCAGGGGGAACTATGGCTACACCTTC
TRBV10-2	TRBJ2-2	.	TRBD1	CASSEWTGWTGELFF	TGCGCCAGCAGTGAATGGACAGGGTGGACCGGGGAGCTGTTTTTT
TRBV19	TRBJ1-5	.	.	CASSTPREGRGYQPQHF	TGTGCCAGTAGTACCCCTCGGGAAGGGAGAGGCTATCAGCCCCAGCATTTT
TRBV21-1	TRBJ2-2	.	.	CASSDYRGDRQISTNTGELFF	TGTGCCAGCAGCGATTATAGGGGAGACCGACAGATCTCTACGAACACCGGGGAGCTGTTTTTT
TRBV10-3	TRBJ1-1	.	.	CATADGYTEAFF	TGTGCCACCGCCGACGGTTACACTGAAGCTTTCTTT
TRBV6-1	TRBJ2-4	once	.	CASSESENIQYF	TGTGCCAGCAGTGAGAGCGAAAACATTCAGTACTTC
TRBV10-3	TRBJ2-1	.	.	CAISESGKRTTPKNEQFF	TGTGCCATCAGTGAGTCGGGTAAAAGGACTACCCCTAAGAATGAGCAGTTCTTC
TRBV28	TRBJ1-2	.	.	CASRASGEGGYTF	TGTGCCAGCAGGGCCTCGGGGGAAGGTGGCTACACCTTC
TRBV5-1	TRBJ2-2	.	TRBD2	CASSLGTSVTGELFF	TGCGCCAGCAGCTTGGGGACTAGCGTCACCGGGGAGCTGTTTTTT
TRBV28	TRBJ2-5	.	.	CASSFPRGETQYF	TGTGCCAGCAGTTTCCCTCGCGGAGAGACCCAGTACTTC
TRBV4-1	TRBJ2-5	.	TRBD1	CASSPRGTGQETQYF	TGCGCCAGCAGCCCCAGAGGGACAGGCCAAGAGACCCAGTACTTC
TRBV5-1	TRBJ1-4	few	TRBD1	CASSQGQVGEKLFF	TGCGCCAGCAGCCAGGGACAGGTGGGCGAAAAACTGTTTTTT
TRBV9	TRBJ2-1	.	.	CASSPRDSSNNEQFF	TGTGCCAGCAGCCCCCGGGACTCCTCGAACAATGAGCAGTTCTTC
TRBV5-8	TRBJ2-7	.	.	CASSPDYEQYF	TGTGCCAGCAGCCCCGACTACGAGCAGTACTTC
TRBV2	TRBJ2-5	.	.	CASSEVRGGTQYF	TGTGCCAGCAGTGAAGTTAGGGGCGGGACCCAGTACTTC
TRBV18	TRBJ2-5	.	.	CASSPLKETQYF	TGTGCCAGCTCACCACTGAAGGAGACCCAGTACTTC
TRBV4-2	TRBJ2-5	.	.	CASSQTPVDEAQYF	TGTGCCAGCAGCCAAACCCCCGTTGACGAGGCCCAGTACTTC
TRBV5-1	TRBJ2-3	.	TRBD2	CASSITSGDTDTQYF	TGCGCCAGCAGCATCACTAGCGGGGACACAGATACGCAGTATTTT
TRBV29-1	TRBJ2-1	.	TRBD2	CSVGGSKGLAGDEQFF	TGCAGCGTTGGAGGTAGTAAGGGACTAGCGGGAGATGAGCAGTTCTTC
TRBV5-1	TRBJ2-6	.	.	CASSSWSSGANVLTF	TGCGCCAGCAGCTCATGGTCATCTGGGGCCAACGTCCTGACTTTC